Listed below are T cell receptor beta chains from one sample, sequenced in a study of blood T cell repertoires in COVID-19. Some clones are missing from TCRdb's copy, which holds only in-frame ones; the method was immunoSEQ multiplex PCR. The profile shows tens of thousands of clones, about 83% of them singletons. Source material: peripheral blood. These receptors were obtained from a woman aged 60-70 years with acute or convalescent COVID-19. The CDR3 runs from the conserved cysteine through the conserved F or W. The D gene is left open where the match is weak. The size field is filled for only some rows; it gives once, few, many or a size class.

TRBJ1-2 | . | TRBV7-2 | . | CASSRRGGGESNYGYTF | TGTGCCAGCAGCCGCCGAGGGGGGGGCGAGTCGAACTATGGCTACACCTTC
TRBJ1-5 | . | TRBV30 | . | CAWSSGPWAQPQHF | TGTGCCTGGAGTTCAGGGCCCTGGGCACAGCCCCAGCATTTT
TRBJ1-3 | . | TRBV2 | . | CASIEQGIGNTIYF | TGTGCCAGCATAGAGCAGGGGATTGGAAACACCATATATTTT
TRBJ1-5 | . | TRBV10-1 | . | CARQYSNQPQHF | TGCGCCAGACAGTATAGCAATCAGCCCCAGCATTTT
TRBJ2-3 | . | TRBV10-1 | TRBD2 | CASSGNGTSFADTQYF | TGCGCCAGCAGTGGGAATGGGACTAGCTTTGCAGATACGCAGTATTTT
TRBJ2-1 | . | TRBV6-5 | TRBD2 | CASRRLADNEQFF | TGTGCCAGCAGGAGACTAGCGGACAATGAGCAGTTCTTC
TRBJ2-5 | . | TRBV11-2 | . | CASSLVGRSGAQETQYF | TGTGCCAGCAGCTTAGTTGGTCGGTCCGGAGCCCAAGAGACCCAGTACTTC
TRBJ2-7 | few | TRBV7-2 | TRBD2 | CASRSGAYEQYF | TGTGCCAGCCGAAGCGGGGCCTACGAGCAGTACTTC
TRBJ2-7 | . | TRBV6-5 | . | CASSYSRPALAEQYF | TGTGCCAGCAGTTACTCCAGGCCGGCGCTCGCGGAGCAGTACTTC
TRBJ1-2 | . | TRBV3-1/TRBV3-2 | TRBD1 | CASSQVTGGCYGYTF | TGTGCCAGCAGCCAAGTTACAGGGGGCTGCTATGGCTACACCTTC
TRBJ1-4 | . | TRBV7-2 | . | CASSSSRGGFEKLFF | TGTGCCAGCAGCTCCAGTAGAGGGGGTTTTGAAAAACTGTTTTTT
TRBJ1-1 | . | TRBV11-2 | TRBD1 | CASSLTTGGSRTEAFF | TGTGCCAGCAGCTTAACTACAGGGGGCTCTCGGACTGAAGCTTTCTTT
TRBJ1-5 | . | TRBV2 | . | CASSVWGGFQPQHF | TGTGCCAGCAGTGTTTGGGGAGGGTTTCAGCCCCAGCATTTT
TRBJ1-1 | . | TRBV3-1/TRBV3-2 | . | CASSLRTEAFF | TGTGCCAGCAGCCTTCGTACTGAAGCTTTCTTT
TRBJ2-5 | . | TRBV5-1 | TRBD2 | CASSGGLAGAPGGFQETQYF | TGCGCCAGCAGCGGGGGACTAGCGGGAGCCCCAGGGGGATTTCAAGAGACCCAGTACTTC
TRBJ1-2 | . | TRBV19 | . | CASSRGRQETYGYTF | TGTGCCAGTAGCCGTGGCCGACAGGAGACCTATGGCTACACCTTC
TRBJ2-1 | . | TRBV6-2/TRBV6-3 | TRBD1 | CASSYRGRVNEQFF | TGTGCCAGCAGTTACAGGGGGCGCGTCAATGAGCAGTTCTTC
TRBJ1-1 | . | TRBV2 | . | CARGIPKGKNTEAFF | TGTGCCAGAGGGATTCCGAAGGGGAAGAACACTGAAGCTTTCTTT
TRBJ2-2 | . | TRBV11-2 | TRBD2 | CASSLGRTSGSAGELFF | TGTGCCAGCAGCTTAGGTCGGACTAGCGGGAGTGCCGGGGAGCTGTTTTTT
TRBJ1-1 | . | TRBV11-2 | . | CASSLVPRGNTEAFF | TGTGCCAGCAGCTTAGTTCCCAGAGGGAACACTGAAGCTTTCTTT
TRBJ2-2 | . | TRBV2 | . | CASSTRLGELFF | TGTGCCAGCAGTACTCGACTTGGGGAGCTGTTTTTT
TRBJ1-3 | once | TRBV15 | TRBD1 | CATSRDWGQGISGNTIYF | TGTGCCACCAGCAGAGATTGGGGACAGGGCATCTCTGGAAACACCATATATTTT
TRBJ1-2 | once | TRBV7-2 | . | CASTQATRGYGYTF | TGTGCCAGCACCCAGGCGACCAGGGGCTATGGCTACACCTTC
TRBJ1-1 | . | TRBV7-8 | TRBD1 | CASSGDRGVNTEAFF | TGTGCCAGCAGCGGGGACAGGGGAGTGAACACTGAAGCTTTCTTT
TRBJ1-2 | . | TRBV18 | TRBD1 | CASSPLITGVSNYGYTF | TGTGCCAGCTCACCGCTCATTACAGGGGTCTCTAACTATGGCTACACCTTC
TRBJ1-3 | . | TRBV30 | . | CAWNEVRGSGNTIYF | TGTGCCTGGAACGAAGTGAGAGGCTCTGGAAACACCATATATTTT
TRBJ1-2 | . | TRBV7-2 | . | CASSDRSYGYTF | TGTGCCAGCAGCGACAGATCCTATGGCTACACCTTC
TRBJ2-5 | . | TRBV5-4 | . | CASSQNRARETQYF | TGTGCCAGCAGCCAAAACAGGGCGAGGGAGACCCAGTACTTC
TRBJ2-1 | . | TRBV7-5 | . | CARSDPFCSSYNEQFF | TGTGCCAGAAGTGATCCCTTCTGCAGCTCCTACAATGAGCAGTTCTTC
TRBJ2-1 | . | TRBV9 | TRBD2 | CASSVTSGSNEQFF | TGTGCCAGCAGCGTAACTAGCGGGAGTAATGAGCAGTTCTTC
TRBJ2-3 | . | TRBV30 | TRBD1 | CAWSVRGWADTQYF | TGTGCCTGGAGTGTCAGGGGGTGGGCAGATACGCAGTATTTT
TRBJ2-2 | once | TRBV9 | . | CASSVEGLEAGELFF | TGTGCCAGCAGCGTAGAAGGTTTGGAGGCCGGGGAGCTGTTTTTT
TRBJ2-1 | . | TRBV5-1 | . | CASSFSYNEQFF | TGCGCCAGCAGCTTTTCATACAATGAGCAGTTCTTC
TRBJ2-2 | . | TRBV7-8 | . | CASSLAAGANTGELFF | TGTGCCAGCAGCTTAGCGGCAGGGGCCAACACCGGGGAGCTGTTTTTT
TRBJ2-1 | . | TRBV7-2 | . | CASSAGGPFGNEQFF | TGTGCCAGCAGTGCCGGGGGGCCCTTCGGGAATGAGCAGTTCTTC
TRBJ1-3 | . | TRBV6-6 | . | CASRAPGPGGNTIYF | TGTGCCAGCAGGGCGCCGGGTCCGGGTGGAAACACCATATATTTT
TRBJ1-6 | . | TRBV30 | TRBD1 | CAWGGTGDRFISYNSPLHF | TGTGCCTGGGGGGGGACAGGGGACCGGTTTATCTCCTATAATTCACCCCTCCACTTT
TRBJ1-2 | . | TRBV9 | . | CASSPEHQKTFYGYTF | TGTGCCAGCAGCCCCGAACACCAGAAAACCTTCTATGGCTACACCTTC
TRBJ1-2 | . | TRBV30 | TRBD1 | CAWSAGTANSYGYTF | TGTGCCTGGAGTGCAGGGACAGCCAACTCCTATGGCTACACCTTC
TRBJ2-1 | . | TRBV11-3 | . | CASSLGPTGEQFF | TGTGCCAGCAGCTTAGGTCCGACTGGTGAGCAGTTCTTC
TRBJ2-2 | . | TRBV13 | TRBD1 | CASSKTGDTGELFF | TGTGCCAGCAGCAAGACAGGGGACACCGGGGAGCTGTTTTTT
TRBJ1-4 | . | TRBV3-1/TRBV3-2 | . | CASSQVGEKLFF | TGTGCCAGCAGCCAAGTCGGGGAAAAACTGTTTTTT
TRBJ2-7 | . | TRBV18 | . | CASSPGGSSYEQYF | TGTGCCAGCTCACCTGGGGGCAGCTCCTACGAGCAGTACTTC
TRBJ2-1 | . | TRBV5-1 | TRBD2 | CASRLAGADNEQFF | TGCGCCAGCAGACTAGCGGGGGCCGACAATGAGCAGTTCTTC
TRBJ2-7 | . | TRBV21-1 | . | CASSKERGLAGTRSYEQYF | TGTGCCAGCAGCAAAGAACGGGGACTAGCGGGCACCAGATCCTACGAGCAGTACTTC
TRBJ1-3 | . | TRBV9 | . | CASSAALQGSGGTIYF | TGTGCCAGCAGCGCAGCATTACAGGGAAGCGGGGGCACCATATATTTT
TRBJ2-1 | . | TRBV6-2/TRBV6-3 | TRBD2 | CASSYSGLAGGSSEQFF | TGTGCCAGCAGTTACTCGGGACTAGCGGGAGGGTCCAGTGAGCAGTTCTTC
TRBJ2-1 | few | TRBV2 | . | CASSTTGRDNEQFF | TGTGCCAGCAGCACTACAGGTAGAGATAATGAGCAGTTCTTC
TRBJ2-3 | . | TRBV18 | TRBD2 | CASSPLSGGAGDTDTQYF | TGTGCCAGCTCACCACTTAGCGGGGGGGCCGGAGACACAGATACGCAGTATTTT
TRBJ2-2 | . | TRBV5-1 | TRBD2 | CASSPQTSGRTGELFF | TGCGCCAGCAGCCCCCAGACTAGCGGGAGGACCGGGGAGCTGTTTTTT
TRBJ1-2 | . | TRBV19 | . | CASFRQGLYPNYGYTF | TGTGCCAGTTTTCGGCAGGGGCTCTACCCTAACTATGGCTACACCTTC
TRBJ1-2 | . | TRBV6-5 | . | CASTENPLGGYTF | TGTGCCAGCACCGAAAACCCATTGGGCGGCTACACCTTC
TRBJ1-5 | once | TRBV29-1 | TRBD1 | CSVHTGGGQPQHF | TGCAGCGTTCACACAGGGGGCGGTCAGCCCCAGCATTTT
TRBJ2-3 | once | TRBV3-1/TRBV3-2 | TRBD2 | CASSRAGLATDTQYF | TGTGCCAGCAGCCGAGCGGGACTAGCCACGGATACGCAGTATTTT
TRBJ2-2 | . | TRBV24-1 | . | CATSDSLHRPGELFF | TGTGCCACCAGTGATTCACTTCACAGGCCCGGGGAGCTGTTTTTT
TRBJ2-3 | . | TRBV27 | TRBD2 | CASSLIAGGVTDTQYF | TGTGCCAGCAGTTTGATAGCGGGAGGGGTCACAGATACGCAGTATTTT
TRBJ2-5 | . | TRBV6-2/TRBV6-3 | TRBD2 | CASSYGSGGEETQYF | TGTGCCAGCAGTTACGGATCGGGAGGGGAAGAGACCCAGTACTTC
TRBJ2-7 | . | TRBV7-9 | . | CASSRDGGTVLDRQYF | TGTGCCAGCAGTAGGGACGGAGGGACAGTCCTGGACAGACAGTACTTC
TRBJ2-7 | once | TRBV6-5 | . | CASRLYEQYF | TGTGCCAGCAGACTCTACGAGCAGTACTTC